What follows are 15 T cell receptor beta chains derived from one specimen sequenced in a study of spatial heterogeneity in lung cancer. Study-level points and caveats: Mutation counts in tumors were tracked by counts of expanded intratumoral alpha and beta TCRs.

One entry per CDR3 protein, called by TCRdb with MiXCR from the 5' RACE reads. Recorded for this sample: about 20 distinct CDR3 sequences. The antigens for these receptors are not known. Time point denoted: sample taken at primary tumor resection. The sequenced sample was lung tumor tissue, obtained at surgery. All receptors derive from a male donor with early-stage non-small cell lung cancer.

This clonotype was seen more than once but under ten times. This beta chain came through as a stray read in a library set up for alpha chains, and its size says little. The chain links TRBV5-4 to TRBJ1-4; no clear D. With 2 bases removed from V and 9 bases from J, the gap between germline ends came to 8 bases. Germline V CDR1 and CDR2: SGHNT, YYREEE (reference sequence). This CDR3 comprises 12 residues. The DNA for the CDR3 is TGTGCCAGCAGCTTAAGGCGACAAAAACTGTTTTTT. Its translation is CASSLRRQKLFF.

There are a few counts of this clonotype. The library was prepared for alpha chains; this beta chain is a stray read, so its frequency means little. The V call is TRBV27, the J call TRBJ1-5; D is possibly TRBD1 (6 bases). The V and J ends lost 8 bases and 3 bases respectively, with 17 bases between them. Germline V gene lookup returns CDR1 MNHEY and CDR2 SMNVEV (reference sequence). This CDR3 comprises 15 residues. The CDR3 DNA is TGTGCCAGCGGATTACAGGGTACCGCCAATCAGCCCCAGCATTTT. Encoded protein: CASGLQGTANQPQHF.

By share of the sample, this clonotype is hyperexpanded. A library prepared for alpha chains yielded this beta chain as an off-target read; its size is of little meaning. J is TRBJ2-7 and V is TRBV7-6, with a possible D match to TRBD1 (6 bases). CDR3 length equals 16 residues. Germline V CDR1 and CDR2: SGHVS, FNYEAQ. Trimming removed 1 base at V and 7 bases at J, with 20 bases between. CDR3 nucleotides: TGTGCCAGCAGCTTAGGGGGGCCCGTGACAGTAAATGAGCAGTACTTC. Translation gives CASSLGGPVTVNEQYF.

This clonotype is hyperexpanded in the sample. This beta chain slipped into a library made for alpha chains as a stray read, so its size is not meaningful. V and J are TRBV27 and TRBJ2-1; 7 bases map to TRBD2. This CDR3 comprises 14 residues. The germline gives CDR1 MNHEY, CDR2 SMNVEV (reference sequence). V shed 6 bases and J 1 base; nucleotides not matched to a gene: 3. CDR3 coding DNA: TGTGCCAGCAGCCCGGGGGGTTCCTACAATGAGCAGTTCTTC. Its translation: CASSPGGSYNEQFF.

This clonotype was counted a few times. This beta chain lies outside the target of a library built for alpha chains; its clone size means little. The chain is built from TRBV28 and TRBJ2-7; 9 bases agree with TRBD1. This CDR3 contains 13 residues. Germline trimming cut 5 bases from V and 7 bases from J; bases unmatched to any gene: 6. CDR1 and CDR2 from the germline V gene are MDHEN and SYDVKM. In DNA, the CDR3 is TGTGCCAGCAGTGGGACAGGGAATAGGGAGCAGTACTTC. As protein: CASSGTGNREQYF.

Only a few counts were recorded for this clonotype. This beta chain is a stray sequence in a library constructed for alpha chains; its clone size is not meaningful. The chain recombines TRBV19 with TRBJ2-2; 13 bases are shared with TRBD2. V gave up 6 bases and J gave up 5 bases; unmatched junction bases: 21. CDR3 size: 21 residues. The germline CDR1 and CDR2 sequences are LNHDA and SQIVND (reference sequence). The DNA for the CDR3 is TGTGCCAGTAGCCACTCAAGGGCAACTAGCGGGAGGGCGAGAGGGACCGGGGAGCTGTTTTTT. Protein sequence: CASSHSRATSGRARGTGELFF. The entire variable domain, with the rest obtained from reference TRBV19 and TRBJ2-2, is as follows: DGGITQSPKYLFRKEGQNVTLSCEQNLNHDAMYWYRQDPGQGLRLIYYSQIVNDFQKGDIAEGYSVSREKKESFPLTVTSAQKNPTAFYLCASSHSRATSGRARGTGELFFGEGSRLTVL.

In its sample, this clonotype was seen a few times. A library prepared for alpha chains yielded this beta chain as an off-target read; its size is of little meaning. This rearrangement joins TRBV7-8 to TRBJ2-3, with TRBD1 matching 8 bases. The V and J ends lost 5 bases and 1 base, in that order; junction bases with no gene match: 8. CDR3 length equals 16 residues. Germline V gene data show CDR1 as SGHVS and CDR2 as FQNEAQ. CDR3: CASSPRTGMGTDTQYF. The CDR3 DNA reads TGTGCCAGCAGCCCGCGGACAGGGATGGGCACAGATACGCAGTATTTT.

Note on this clonotype: In a library made to pick up alpha chains, this beta chain is a stray read with a size that means little. The chain combines TRBV2 with TRBJ2-7; D is uncertain. The CDR3 runs 10 residues. Germline V gene sequence: CDR1 SNHLY, CDR2 FYNNEI. V lost 7 bases to trimming and J lost 3 bases, with 4 bases between them. CDR3 in amino acids: CASMDYEQYF. In DNA form, the CDR3 reads TGTGCCAGCATGGACTACGAGCAGTACTTC.

In its sample, this clonotype was seen once. Since the library was made to target alpha chains, this beta chain is a stray read and its abundance is not meaningful. CDR3 in DNA: TGTGCCAGCAGCTTGGGCGGGAGTAGAGATACGCAGTATTTT. Translating gives CASSLGGSRDTQYF. The chain carries TRBV7-2 and TRBJ2-3; TRBD2 aligns across 7 bases. There are 14 residues in the CDR3. In germline, CDR1 is SGHTA, CDR2 FQGNSA. With 3 bases clipped from V and 5 bases from J, the junction kept 5 bases outside the gene matches.

A note on this clonotype: A library prepared for alpha chains yielded this beta chain as an off-target read; its size is of little meaning. The chain has TRBV11-2 and TRBJ2-1; 16 bases align to TRBD2. This CDR3 has 18 amino acids. Unmatched junction bases numbered 10, after V lost 5 bases and J lost 6 bases. Germline lookup yields CDR1 SGHAT and CDR2 FQNNGV. CDR3 DNA: TGTGCCAGCAGCCAAGCCGGGACTAGCGGGAGGGCGGTCAATGAGCAGTTCTTC. It encodes CASSQAGTSGRAVNEQFF.

With regard to this clonotype: This beta chain is a stray sequence in a library constructed for alpha chains; its clone size is not meaningful. This chain joins TRBV7-2 and TRBJ2-5; D is ambiguous. This CDR3 has 14 residues. V was trimmed by 1 base and J by 7 bases, leaving 13 bases between them. Germline CDR1 SGHTA, CDR2 FQGNSA. The CDR3 nucleotides are TGTGCCAGCAGCTTAGTTGGGTCCCCGGGGACCCAGTACTTC. Its protein is CASSLVGSPGTQYF.

Regarding this clonotype: With the library built for alpha chains, this beta chain is off target and its frequency is not meaningful. The V and J genes are TRBV4-1 and TRBJ2-2, with D uncertain. The germline gives CDR1 MGHRA, CDR2 YSYEKL. Trimming took 4 bases from V and 5 from J, leaving 11 bases between them. The CDR3 spans 14 residues. Here the CDR3 reads CASSPSQATGELFF. CDR3 sequence (DNA): TGCGCCAGCAGCCCCTCCCAGGCGACCGGGGAGCTGTTTTTT.

In regard to this clonotype: Because the library targeted alpha chains, this beta chain is an off-target read whose size means little. The chain employs TRBV20-1 and TRBJ2-1; D gene ambiguous. Germline V gene sequence: CDR1 DFQATT, CDR2 SNEGSKA (reference sequence). The CDR3 consists of 14 residues. V was shortened by 3 bases and J by 0 bases, with 9 bases between the two germline ends. CDR3 sequence reads: CSASNAYSYNEQFF. The DNA for the CDR3 is TGCAGTGCTAGCAACGCGTACTCCTACAATGAGCAGTTCTTC.

This clonotype counts as hyperexpanded. This beta chain is a stray sequence in a library constructed for alpha chains; its clone size is not meaningful. The rearrangement links TRBV7-2 to TRBJ2-7; the match to TRBD1 covers 7 bases. The junction had 11 bases not matched to a gene; V was cut back by 5 bases and J by 4 bases. The CDR3 is 15 residues long. Germline V gene lookup returns CDR1 SGHTA and CDR2 FQGNSA. CDR3 sequence reads: CASSISDRAWYEQYF. For the CDR3, the DNA is TGTGCCAGCAGCATCTCCGACAGGGCTTGGTACGAGCAGTACTTC.

This clonotype was seen only a few times. This beta chain came through as a stray read in a library set up for alpha chains, and its size says little. The chain combines TRBV27 with TRBJ1-5, with TRBD1 identical over 8 bases. J was trimmed by 4 bases and V by 6 bases; bases with no gene match: 5. The CDR3 is 14 residues long. CDR1 is MNHEY, CDR2 SMNVEV, per germline (reference sequence). Written as DNA, the CDR3 is TGTGCCAGCAGGCAAGACAGGGGAAATCAGCCCCAGCATTTT. Protein: CASRQDRGNQPQHF.